The 2 T cell receptor beta chains below come from one sample, sequenced in a study of T cell responses to AZD1222 COVID-19 vaccine. The table came from immunoSEQ multiplex PCR; TCRdb's copy has only in-frame clones and leaves some out. The table has 200,000 or so clones, approximately 93% seen once. This material consisted of peripheral blood, taken 28 days after the second AZD1222 dose. These receptor sequences come from an adult who received the AZD1222 COVID-19 vaccine.

The chain joins TRBV19 to TRBJ1-1; 9 bases match TRBD1. Germline lookup yields CDR1 LNHDA and CDR2 SQIVND (reference sequence). After removal of 7 bases from V and 6 bases from J, the junction contained 12 bases not matched to a gene. This CDR3 has 15 residues. The CDR3 sequence is CASTLNRGRFSEAFF. The CDR3 coding sequence is TGTGCCAGTACCCTAAACAGGGGGCGCTTCTCTGAAGCTTTCTTT.

The J gene is TRBJ2-7, the V gene TRBV5-1; 7 bases align to TRBD1. Germline CDR1 and CDR2: SGHRS and YFSETQ. Losses at the gene ends were 4 bases for V and 0 bases for J; bases not matched to a gene: 7. The CDR3 extends over 15 amino acids. The DNA for the CDR3 is TGCGCCAGCAGCACCGGGGACAGTTACTCCTACGAGCAGTACTTC. Amino acids: CASSTGDSYSYEQYF.